The sequence of this T cell receptor (beta chain) was determined in a study of blood T cells in healthy people across ages. Study-level findings and limits: Any changes in expanded clonotypes were possibly confounded, as donor CMV status remained unknown. Observed TCR beta diversity per million T cells went down as age went up. This fall followed a roughly linear course with age. Aged donors had fewer naive CD4+ cells and lower diversity than long-lived donors. The authors considered diversity estimates from one million T cells to be underestimates.

With respect to this clonotype: The antigen is undetermined.

Germline V gives CDR1 MNHEY, CDR2 SVGAGI. CDR3 size: 16 residues. V lost 2 bases, J lost 0 bases, and 12 bases lay in between. Sample-barcoded 5' priming and a J-beta primer mix drove a second PCR of 7 to 11 cycles. TCRdb ran MiXCR on the 5' RACE reads and lists one entry per CDR3 protein. The sample holds about 1.5 million distinct CDR3 sequences; approximately 38% are singletons and the top ten take 7.9%. Sequenced input: blood. The chain recombines TRBV6-5 with TRBJ2-3; possibly TRBD1 for D (6 bases). The receptor was derived from a woman in her late teens or twenties in good health. CDR3 loop: CASSYGRGGSTDTQYF. DNA for the CDR3: TGTGCCAGCAGTTACGGCAGGGGTGGAAGCACAGATACGCAGTATTTT.